This T cell receptor (beta chain) was documented in a study of cytomegalovirus exposure and HLA in healthy donors. General study findings and limits: As a later analysis showed, several of the most significant clusters appeared to be linked to common viral pathogens. A few V segments could not be told apart, such as TRBV6-2 and TRBV6-3, and were left out. A missense DCLRE1C variant was associated with V- and J-gene trimming of TCR beta chains in a later analysis, and an independent cohort replicated the association.

V lost 6 bases to trimming and J lost 1 base, with 15 bases between them. The CDR3 runs 15 residues. Per the germline V gene, CDR1 is MNHNY and CDR2 is SVGAGI (reference sequence). Concerning this clone: Its antigen is currently unknown.

Researchers ran the PCR with 60 Vbeta and 13 Jbeta primers. The data were produced by immunoSEQ multiplex PCR, yet TCRdb's version contains in-frame clones alone and is incomplete. Of 100,000 or so clones in the sample, roughly three quarters were seen once. This clonotype was obtained from a female donor in good health and CMV-seropositive. The chain links TRBV6-6 to TRBJ1-1; possible D gene TRBD1, 6 bases. Sequencing input: PBMCs. This CDR3 reads CASRPGQLANTEAFF. The DNA for the CDR3 is TGTGCCAGCAGACCCGGACAGCTAGCGAACACTGAAGCTTTCTTT.